This T cell receptor (beta chain) stems from a study of CD8 T cells in ankylosing spondylitis. Study-wide points: The authors found the disease-linked clones to be CD8+ and relatively rare in peripheral blood. Several highly homologous variants made up a TCR beta motif, and this motif appeared characteristic of ankylosing spondylitis blood. Existing reports had already noted some motif variants in reactive arthritis synovial fluid and blood. Matched synovial fluid from ankylosing spondylitis patients was reported to be enriched for disease-linked clones.

J was trimmed by 2 bases and V by 0 bases; bases with no gene match: 9. The CDR3 is 17 amino acids. CDR1 and CDR2 from the germline V gene are DFQATT and SNEGSKA (reference sequence). Concerning this clonotype: Its antigen is currently unknown.

Quantitative barcoded 5'-RACE was used to prepare TCR beta libraries. TCRdb analysed the 5' RACE reads with MiXCR anew, one entry per CDR3 protein. Altogether roughly 440,000 distinct CDR3 sequences are present, under 20% being singletons, with the ten largest covering just over 1%. This sequence was found in a male donor with ankylosing spondylitis. Sequences were obtained from blood, either unsorted or a sorted T cell fraction (not recorded which). This chain uses TRBV20-1 with TRBJ2-2; 7 bases map to TRBD2. The DNA for the CDR3 is TGCAGTGCTAGAGATGGATACTCTAGCGGCAACACCGGGGAGCTGTTTTTT. As protein: CSARDGYSSGNTGELFF.